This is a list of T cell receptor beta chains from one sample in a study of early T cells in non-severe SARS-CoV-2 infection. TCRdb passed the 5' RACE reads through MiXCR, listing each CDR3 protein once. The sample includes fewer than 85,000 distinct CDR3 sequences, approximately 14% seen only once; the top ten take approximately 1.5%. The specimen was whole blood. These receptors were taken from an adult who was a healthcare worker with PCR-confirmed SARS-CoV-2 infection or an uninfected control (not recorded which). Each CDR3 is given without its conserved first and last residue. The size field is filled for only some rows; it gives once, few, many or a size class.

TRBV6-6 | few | ASRDTATNEKLF
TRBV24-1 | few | ATSGDGYT
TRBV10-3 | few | AISESAGLNTEAF
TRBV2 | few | ASSEQRGVDTQY
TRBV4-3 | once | ASSQRLATSTDTQY
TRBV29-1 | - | SVSTQGTDQPQH
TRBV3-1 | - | ASSQGLGLEQY
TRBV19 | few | ASRAGTGTGDTQY
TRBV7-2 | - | ASSLESRGAKNIQY
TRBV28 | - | ASSSSGPKNIQY
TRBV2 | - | ASSVRQDTQY
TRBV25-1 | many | ASSESGGRYEQY
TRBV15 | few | ATSRGGGREGYT
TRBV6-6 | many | ASSHRDRGSYGYT
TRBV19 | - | ASSKTGTVPSYEQY
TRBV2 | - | ASSGTRGAGTEVF
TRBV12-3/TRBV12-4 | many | ASSFSGEGEQY
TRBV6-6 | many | ASSSQTGEHTGELF
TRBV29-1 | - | SALTSGGRTDTQY
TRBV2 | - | ASTENRHSGNTIY
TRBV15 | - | ATSRDLSGGPQGKF
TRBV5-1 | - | ASSWPLAGRKETQY
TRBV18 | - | ASSPISGGTTDTQY
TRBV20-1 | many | SAGDRGSLMSNQPQH
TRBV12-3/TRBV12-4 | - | ASSTAGLGYT
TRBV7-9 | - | ASSLYPGTVHEQY
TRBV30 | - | AWKQNTEAF
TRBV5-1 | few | ASSPSTLLEKLF
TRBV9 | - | ASSLGGAREGTQY
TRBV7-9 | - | ASSDPFNTEAF
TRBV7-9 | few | ASSYDRGYDSPLH
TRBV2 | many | ASSEEVGQTQY
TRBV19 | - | ASSISERRSSYEQY
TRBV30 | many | AWRRQQGNHGYT
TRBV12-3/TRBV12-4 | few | ASSPALVFDGYT
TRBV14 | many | ASSQDHRQGANYGYT
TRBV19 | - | ASSIFVDGKLF
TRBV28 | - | ASSSGPQETQY
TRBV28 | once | ASSKTGGVLD
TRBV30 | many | AWNRLAGGTDTQY
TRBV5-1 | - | ASTRERQETQY
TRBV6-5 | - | ASRIQGGSYEQY
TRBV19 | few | ATQDSYNQPQH
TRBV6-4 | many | ASSTGGTSTDTQY
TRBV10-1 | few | ASSESTAGLSGKLF
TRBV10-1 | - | ASSESPLAEVFTEAF
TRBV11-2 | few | ASSLDHPVGKLF
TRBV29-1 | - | SAATGSGNTIY
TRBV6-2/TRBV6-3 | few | ASHPGNYGYT
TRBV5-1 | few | ASSTTDSTDTQY
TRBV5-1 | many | ASSRTGASQETQY
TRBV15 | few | ATSKGTGVNTEVF
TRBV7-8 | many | ASSLDGGITYNEQF
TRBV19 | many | ASRHSGQTIEAF
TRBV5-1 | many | ASSLSGSSYNEQF
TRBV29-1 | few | SGTGGSQWETQY
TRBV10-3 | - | AIALTQGAWNEQF
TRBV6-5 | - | ASRRDRGGTEAF